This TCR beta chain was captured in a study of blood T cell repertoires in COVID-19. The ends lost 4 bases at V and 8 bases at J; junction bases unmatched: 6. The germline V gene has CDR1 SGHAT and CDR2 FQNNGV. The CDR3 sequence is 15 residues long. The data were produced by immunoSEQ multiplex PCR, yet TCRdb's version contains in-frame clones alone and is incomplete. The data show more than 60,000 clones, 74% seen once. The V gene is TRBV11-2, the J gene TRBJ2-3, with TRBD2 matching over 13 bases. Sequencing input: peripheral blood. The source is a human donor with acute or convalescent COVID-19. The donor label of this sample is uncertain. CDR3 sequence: CASSSLAGGRATQYF. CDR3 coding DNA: TGTGCCAGCAGCTCACTAGCGGGAGGGAGGGCTACGCAGTATTTT. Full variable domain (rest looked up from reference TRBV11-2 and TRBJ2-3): EAGVAQSPRYKIIEKRQSVAFWCNPISGHATLYWYQQILGQGPKLLIQFQNNGVVDDSQLPKDRFSAERLKGVDSTLKIQPAKLEDSAVYLCASSSLAGGRATQYFGPGTRLTVL.